The next 32 T cell receptor beta chains were all read from a single sample in a study of T cells in women clearing cervical HPV infection. Some clones are missing from TCRdb's copy, which holds only in-frame ones; the method was immunoSEQ multiplex PCR. In all, the sample yields tens of thousands of clones. Sequencing was carried out using blood buffy coat. Receptors originate from a woman aged 18 to 69 with a cervical HPV16 infection that either progressed to CIN3+ or cleared (not recorded which).

The sequenced part of the CDR3 DNA is TGTGCCAGTAGTATAGGTCCCCTGGGGCAGACC. It yields the protein CASSIGPLGQT. The full CDR3 protein reads CASSIGPLGQTQYF. The rearrangement links TRBV19 to TRBJ2-5; tentative D call: TRBD1 (5 bases). The read stops 3 residues short of the end of the CDR3; the missing end is completed from the germline J gene. V lost 1 base and J lost 6, with 12 bases in between. Looked up from germline, CDR1 is LNHDA and CDR2 is SQIVND (reference sequence). This CDR3 region has 14 residues.

Note on this clone: The read ends 3 residues shy of where the CDR3 ends; the end is completed using the germline J gene. The chain employs TRBV18 and TRBJ1-2; D call uncertain. Germline lookup yields CDR1 KGHSH and CDR2 LQKENI. V lost 3 bases and J lost 3, with 8 bases in between. This CDR3 region has 13 residues. CDR3 DNA, as far as it was read: TGTGCCAGCTCACCCGACAAGGACTATGGC. Amino acid sequence: CASSPDKDYG. The full CDR3 protein reads CASSPDKDYGYTF.

For this clone: The read is 3 residues too short to cover the CDR3 end, so that end is filled in from the germline J gene. The chain carries TRBV7-2 and TRBJ1-5; D is unresolved. The CDR3 runs to 15 residues. Germline loops: CDR1 SGHTA, CDR2 FQGNSA. V shed 4 bases and J shed 6 bases, with 16 bases lying between them. CDR3 region: CASSWARGSTQPQHF. The CDR3 bases that were read are TGTGCCAGCAGCTGGGCACGGGGTAGTACTCAGCCC.

Worth noting for this clone: Sequencing ends 3 residues short of the CDR3 end; the germline J gene provides the rest. The gene calls are TRBV5-1 and TRBJ2-5; D may be TRBD2 (7 bases). Deletions cut 0 bases from V and 5 bases from J, with 8 bases between. This CDR3 spans 13 amino acids. CDR1 is SGHRS and CDR2 is YFSETQ in the germline V gene. CDR3 DNA, as far as it was read: TGCGCCAGCAGCTTGGGGGGGGGCGAGACC. The encoded protein is CASSLGGGET. The CDR3, in full, reads CASSLGGGETQYF.

As for this clone: The CDR3 extends 3 residues past the end of the read, so its final part is completed from the germline J gene. The V and J genes are TRBV29-1 and TRBJ2-5; D is possibly TRBD2 (6 bases). V was shortened by 4 bases and J by 2 bases, with 11 bases between the two germline ends. Germline V gene sequence: CDR1 SQVTM, CDR2 ANQGSEA. The CDR3 is 13 amino acids. CDR3: CSVVSLAQETQYF. The CDR3 DNA, read in part, is TGCAGCGTTGTTTCACTAGCTCAAGAGACC.

CDR3 DNA, as far as it was read: TGTGCCAGCTCGCAAATACAGGGTCTCAGCGAC. It translates to CASSQIQGLSD. The whole CDR3 sequence reads CASSQIQGLSDYTF. V and J are TRBV18 and TRBJ1-2, with D perhaps TRBD1 (6 bases). Coverage ceases 3 residues before the CDR3 finishes, and the germline J gene fills in the end. Looked up from germline, CDR1 is KGHSH and CDR2 is LQKENI. The CDR3 length is 14 residues.

Comment on this clone: An end of the junction differs from the germline gene, which may be a read error. The CDR3 extends 3 residues past the end of the read, so its final part is completed from the germline J gene. The gene calls are TRBV4-2 and TRBJ1-4; D is unclear. Looked up from germline, CDR1 is LGHNA and CDR2 is YNFKEQ. The CDR3 spans 16 residues. The part of the CDR3 DNA that was read is TGCGCCAGCAGCCAAGACCGCAGGCAAACTAATGAAAAA. It specifies CASSQDRRQTNEK. The entire CDR3 is CASSQDRRQTNEKLFF.

A note on this clone: Sequencing ends 3 residues short of the CDR3 end; the germline J gene provides the rest. The chain recombines TRBV6-2 or TRBV6-3 with TRBJ2-3; a possible D gene is TRBD2 (6 bases). The germline CDR1 and CDR2 sequences are MNHEY and SVGEGT. The CDR3 spans 16 residues. With 2 bases removed from V and 0 bases from J, the gap between germline ends came to 12 bases. The CDR3 sequence: CASSYVAGPSTDTQYF. The CDR3 bases that were read are TGTGCCAGCAGTTACGTGGCGGGGCCTAGCACAGATACG.

Worth noting for this clone: The read is 3 residues too short to cover the CDR3 end, so that end is filled in from the germline J gene. This chain uses TRBV28 with TRBJ1-4, with a tentative D call TRBD1 (5 bases). The CDR3 sequence is 16 residues long. Germline loops: CDR1 MDHEN, CDR2 SYDVKM. CDR3 in amino acids: CASSDGLGTALRRLFF. The CDR3 DNA, read in part, is TGTGCCAGCAGTGACGGTCTAGGGACTGCCCTAAGGAGA. Based on the CDR3 plus reference TRBV28 and TRBJ1-4, the full variable domain is DVKVTQSSRYLVKRTGEKVFLECVQDMDHENMFWYRQDPGLGLRLIYFSYDVKMKEKGDIPEGYSVSREKKERFSLILESASTNQTSMYLCASSDGLGTALRRLFFGSGTQLSVL.

Of note for this clone: The CDR3 end falls 3 residues outside the read, so it is completed with the germline J gene. The rearrangement uses TRBV15 and TRBJ1-5; no reliable D call. Germline V gene data show CDR1 as LNHNV and CDR2 as YYDKDF (reference sequence). This CDR3 has 15 residues. V was pared by 0 bases and J by 5 bases, with 11 bases between. This CDR3 reads CATSRDPGGHQPQHF. Partial CDR3 DNA: TGTGCCACCAGCAGAGATCCCGGCGGCCATCAGCCC.

With respect to this clone: The read ends 3 residues shy of where the CDR3 ends; the end is completed using the germline J gene. The chain has TRBV19 and TRBJ1-2, with 12 bases that match TRBD1. The germline CDR1 and CDR2 sequences are LNHDA and SQIVND (reference sequence). The CDR3 sequence is 15 residues long. The sequenced part of the CDR3 DNA is TGTGCCAGTAGTATTCATGGGACAGGGGGCTCCGAC. It encodes CASSIHGTGGSD. The whole CDR3 is CASSIHGTGGSDYTF.

About this clone: The CDR3 end falls 3 residues outside the read, so it is completed with the germline J gene. The chain uses TRBV19 and TRBJ1-1, with D uncertain. V was pared by 1 base and J by 1 base, with 7 bases between. The germline V gene encodes CDR1 LNHDA and CDR2 SQIVND (reference sequence). This CDR3 contains 14 residues. The CDR3 loop is CASSIVGRNTEAFF. Partial CDR3 DNA: TGTGCCAGTAGTATAGTGGGCAGGAACACTGAA.

A remark on this clone: The CDR3 extends 3 residues past the end of the read, so its final part is completed from the germline J gene. V and J are TRBV28 and TRBJ2-7; 7 nucleotides line up with TRBD1. This CDR3 has 13 residues. CDR1 MDHEN and CDR2 SYDVKM come from the germline V gene. Trimming cost V 2 bases and J 3 bases; bases outside gene matches: 1. The CDR3 here is CASSLGQDYEQYF. CDR3 DNA (partial): TGTGCCAGCAGTTTAGGACAGGACTACGAG.

In regard to this clone: From the germline J gene comes the end of the CDR3, since the read stops 3 residues before it. V is TRBV6-1 and J is TRBJ1-5, with D unresolved. Germline CDR1 reads MNHNS; CDR2 reads SASEGT. This CDR3 is built from 14 residues. Trimming pared 3 bases from V and 8 bases from J, leaving 14 bases between. Incomplete CDR3 DNA: TGTGCCAGCAGTGATTCGAGTATTGAGGAGCCC. Its translation is CASSDSSIEEP. The whole CDR3 reads CASSDSSIEEPQHF.

CDR3: CASRIVGASYNEQFF. The CDR3 bases that were read are TGTGCCAGCAGGATTGTGGGGGCCTCCTACAATGAG. V usage is TRBV5-6 and J usage is TRBJ2-1; a possible D gene is TRBD1 (6 bases). The CDR3 end is not reached by the read, which stops 3 residues before it; the germline J gene fills it in. The CDR3 is made up of 15 amino acids. Germline-derived CDR1 and CDR2 are SGHDT and YYEEEE. V was shortened by 5 bases and J by 0 bases, with 12 bases between the two germline ends.

Note on this clone: The observed sequence ends 3 residues before the CDR3 terminus, with the missing tail filled in from the germline J gene. J is TRBJ2-1 and V is TRBV7-2; unclear D gene. With 0 bases removed from V and 6 bases from J, the gap between germline ends came to 9 bases. The CDR3 sequence is 14 residues long. Germline-derived CDR1 and CDR2 are SGHTA and FQGNSA. Incomplete CDR3 DNA: TGTGCCAGCAGCTTAGCGAGCCCGCCCAATGAG. It specifies CASSLASPPNE. The whole CDR3 is CASSLASPPNEQFF.

Turning to this clone: The CDR3 end is not reached by the read, which stops 3 residues before it; the germline J gene fills it in. This chain uses TRBV28 with TRBJ2-7, with 8 bases identical to TRBD1. Germline CDR1 MDHEN, CDR2 SYDVKM. The CDR3 is 15 residues long. The junction had 11 bases not matched to a gene; V was cut back by 5 bases and J by 5 bases. CDR3 bases read: TGTGCCAGCAGTCCCAGGACAGGGTTCTTCAACGAG. Translating gives CASSPRTGFFNE. The entire CDR3 sequence reads CASSPRTGFFNEQYF.

A note on this clone: The observed sequence ends 3 residues before the CDR3 terminus, with the missing tail filled in from the germline J gene. The chain links TRBV7-9 to TRBJ2-7, with D unclear. Per the germline V gene, CDR1 is SEHNR and CDR2 is FQNEAQ (reference sequence). The length of the CDR3 is 13 residues. V lost 5 bases and J 3 bases, leaving 11 bases between the germline ends. CDR3 bases read: TGTGCCAGCAGCCCCTCGACATTCTACGAG. This gives the protein CASSPSTFYE. The full CDR3 protein reads CASSPSTFYEQYF.

A word on this clone: The observed sequence ends 3 residues before the CDR3 terminus, with the missing tail filled in from the germline J gene. V is TRBV19 and J is TRBJ1-4; 8 nucleotides agree with TRBD1. The CDR3 length is 16 residues. In germline, CDR1 is LNHDA, CDR2 SQIVND (reference sequence). CDR3 loop: CASGRTGRQGSAKLFF. The CDR3 bases that were read are TGTGCCAGTGGACGGACTGGTAGACAGGGGTCGGCGAAA.

As concerns this clone: The sequenced fragment ends 3 residues before the CDR3 boundary, so the rest is inferred from the germline J gene. V and J are TRBV10-3 and TRBJ2-7, with 9 bases lining up with TRBD1. The J segment lost 4 bases and the V segment lost 7 bases, leaving 8 bases of the junction unmatched. The CDR3 runs to 14 residues. The V gene's germline CDR1 is ENHRY and CDR2 SYGVKD. The CDR3 sequence is CAITRDRAGYEQYF. The sequenced CDR3 bases are TGTGCCATCACCCGGGACAGGGCTGGGTACGAG.

As to this clone: Coverage ceases 3 residues before the CDR3 finishes, and the germline J gene fills in the end. Other DNA sequences within the sample encode an identical CDR3. The chain has TRBV20-1 and TRBJ1-4; D is ambiguous. Germline values: CDR1 DFQATT, CDR2 SNEGSKA (reference sequence). The CDR3 loop spans 12 amino acids. The V end lost 3 bases, the J end lost 5 bases, and 7 bases lay between the germline ends. The CDR3 here is CSARSQNEKLFF. The sequenced CDR3 bases are TGCAGTGCTAGGTCGCAGAATGAAAAA.

With respect to this clone: The read terminates 3 residues before the CDR3 end, so the remaining end is supplied by the germline J gene. This chain joins TRBV7-9 and TRBJ1-1, with 7 bases that match TRBD1. Germline CDR1 SEHNR, CDR2 FQNEAQ (reference sequence). Unmatched junction bases numbered 10, after V lost 5 bases and J lost 7 bases. The CDR3 is 14 residues long. This CDR3 reads CASSNHRGGGEAFF. The sequenced CDR3 bases are TGTGCCAGCAGCAATCACAGGGGTGGAGGTGAA.

The sequenced part of the CDR3 DNA is TGTGCCAGCGTAGGCGACAGCAACTATGGC. The encoded protein is CASVGDSNYG. The full CDR3 is CASVGDSNYGYTF. The chain has TRBV2 and TRBJ1-2; weak D call: TRBD1 (5 bases). Sequencing ends 3 residues short of the CDR3 end; the germline J gene provides the rest. Germline loops: CDR1 SNHLY, CDR2 FYNNEI. The CDR3 consists of 13 residues. Trimming took off 8 bases at V and 2 bases at J, with 12 bases between the two ends. Complete variable domain (other parts from reference TRBV2 and TRBJ1-2): EPEVTQTPSHQVTQMGQEVILRCVPISNHLYFYWYRQILGQKVEFLVSFYNNEISEKSEIFDDQFSVERPDGSNFTLKIRSTKLEDSAMYFCASVGDSNYGYTFGSGTRLTVV.

On this clone itself: From the germline J gene comes the end of the CDR3, since the read stops 3 residues before it. The chain is built from TRBV28 and TRBJ2-5; 7 bases fit TRBD2. Germline V gene data show CDR1 as MDHEN and CDR2 as SYDVKM. CDR3 length: 13 residues. V lost 10 bases to trimming and J lost 1 base; unmatched junction nucleotides: 6. CDR3 amino acids: CATLSGFQETQYF. The CDR3 DNA, read in part, is TGTGCCACCCTTAGCGGGTTCCAAGAGACC.

Turning to this clone: The CDR3 end is not reached by the read, which stops 3 residues before it; the germline J gene fills it in. This rearrangement joins TRBV18 to TRBJ1-6; 10 bases are shared with TRBD1. CDR1 and CDR2 (germline): KGHSH, LQKENI. This CDR3 has 15 residues. Trimming at V came to 6 bases and at J to 7 bases, leaving 6 bases not matched to a gene. CDR3: CASSGQGVDNSPLHF. The DNA read from the CDR3 is TGTGCCAGCTCCGGACAGGGGGTCGACAATTCACCC.

About this clone itself: Read data end 3 residues before the CDR3 end; the end is taken from the germline J gene. The chain joins TRBV5-1 to TRBJ2-5; the D is unclear. The CDR3 contains 15 residues. The germline V gene encodes CDR1 SGHRS and CDR2 YFSETQ. Trimming cost V 4 bases and J 2 bases, with 15 bases left between them. The sequenced part of the CDR3 DNA is TGCGCCAGCAGCCCCCGCCCGGTAGGGCAAGAGACC. Translating it yields CASSPRPVGQET. The entire CDR3 reads CASSPRPVGQETQYF.

In the case of this clone: The read halts 3 residues ahead of the CDR3 end, with the missing end drawn from the germline J gene. This chain joins TRBV5-1 and TRBJ1-6; D uncertain. This CDR3 region has 13 residues. The germline V gene encodes CDR1 SGHRS and CDR2 YFSETQ. The V end lost 0 bases, the J end lost 5 bases, and 3 bases lay between the germline ends. This CDR3 reads CASSLDNNSPLHF. Incomplete CDR3 DNA: TGCGCCAGCAGCTTGGACAATAATTCACCC.

Remarks on this clone: The read terminates 3 residues before the CDR3 end, so the remaining end is supplied by the germline J gene. This chain joins TRBV18 and TRBJ2-7, with 9 bases fitting TRBD1. CDR3 length equals 14 residues. V lost 6 bases and J lost 6; bases outside the gene matches: 9. Germline V gene sequence: CDR1 KGHSH, CDR2 LQKENI. CDR3 in amino acids: CASSPGQGLAEQYF. CDR3 bases read: TGTGCCAGCTCTCCGGGACAGGGCCTAGCCGAG.

About this clone itself: The read terminates 3 residues ahead of where the CDR3 ends, so the germline J gene completes it. The gene calls are TRBV5-1 and TRBJ2-3, with 8 positions matching TRBD2. Trimming cost V 0 bases and J 2 bases; bases outside gene matches: 5. Germline CDR1 SGHRS, CDR2 YFSETQ. CDR3 length: 16 residues. CDR3 residues: CASSLGTSSSTDTQYF. Partial CDR3 DNA: TGCGCCAGCAGCTTGGGGACTAGCAGCTCCACAGATACG.

Of note for this clone: With the read ending 3 residues before the CDR3 end, the germline J gene is used to fill in that end. V and J are TRBV18 and TRBJ2-1; tentatively, D is TRBD1 (6 bases). V shed 3 bases and J shed 6 bases, with 9 bases lying between them. CDR3 length equals 13 residues. Germline-derived CDR1 and CDR2 are KGHSH and LQKENI. Incomplete CDR3 DNA: TGTGCCAGCTCACCTTACAGGGCCAATGAG. This gives the protein CASSPYRANE. The full CDR3 is CASSPYRANEQFF.

About this clone: The read is 3 residues too short to cover the CDR3 end, so that end is filled in from the germline J gene. The chain has TRBV30 and TRBJ1-6; 11 bases align to TRBD1. There are 16 residues in the CDR3. With V trimmed by 0 bases and J by 7 bases, 5 bases remained unmatched. Germline CDR1 and CDR2: GTSNPN and SVGIG (reference sequence). This CDR3 is CAWSVGTGGFNSPLHF. The sequenced CDR3 bases are TGTGCCTGGAGTGTCGGGACAGGGGGGTTCAATTCACCC.

A note on this clone: The read ends 3 residues before the CDR3 terminus; that terminus is restored from the germline J gene. V and J are TRBV10-1 and TRBJ2-1; maybe TRBD2 (6 bases). This CDR3 is 14 amino acids long. From germline, CDR1 is WNHNN and CDR2 SYGVQD (reference sequence). The V end was cut by 2 bases, the J end by 8 bases, with 13 bases between. CDR3 bases read: TGCGCCAGCAGTGAGGGGGGGAATAGGGATGAG. This gives the protein CASSEGGNRDE. The entire CDR3 reads CASSEGGNRDEQFF.